One and the same sample provided the 26 T cell receptor beta chains below, sequenced in a study of blood T cell repertoires in COVID-19. Sequenced by immunoSEQ multiplex PCR; TCRdb stores in-frame clones only, minus some. The sample carries more than 95,000 clones, around four fifths recorded once. The sample comprised peripheral blood. Every receptor here comes from a man aged 70-80 years with active or convalescent COVID-19.

This sequence joins TRBV12-2 and TRBJ2-1; TRBD2 is taken as the D call from the table, unchecked against the DNA. TRBV12-2 is recorded as a pseudogene. The CDR3 sequence is 18 residues long. The CDR3 sequence is CASRREVLAGGSYNEQFF. CDR3 DNA: TGTGCAAGTCGCCGGGAGGTGTTAGCGGGGGGATCCTACAATGAGCAGTTCTTC.

The chain uses TRBV5-1 and TRBJ2-5; D might be TRBD2 (6 bases). The germline V and J ends were trimmed by 5 bases and 2 bases, with 16 bases remaining between them. The germline CDR1 and CDR2 sequences are SGHRS and YFSETQ. The CDR3 has 15 amino acids. CDR3 sequence: CASRSGESWQETQYF. CDR3 DNA sequence: TGCGCCAGCAGATCGGGGGAGTCGTGGCAAGAGACCCAGTACTTC.

The CDR3 loop is CAGQGMNTEAFF. The CDR3 coding sequence is TGTGCCGGACAGGGTATGAACACTGAAGCTTTCTTT. J is TRBJ1-1 and V is TRBV6-5, with 8 bases matching TRBD1. V shed 11 bases, J shed 0 bases, and the junction held 2 bases outside the gene matches. The CDR3 spans 12 residues. Germline CDR1 and CDR2: MNHEY and SVGAGI.

In its sample, this clone was seen once. The CDR3 bases are TGCGCCAGCAGCTTGGCGAGCACAGATACGCAGTATTTT. Its translation: CASSLASTDTQYF. The V gene is TRBV5-1, the J gene TRBJ2-3; D is undetermined. This CDR3 comprises 13 residues. Looked up from germline, CDR1 is SGHRS and CDR2 is YFSETQ. Deletions cut 0 bases from V and 0 bases from J, with 2 bases between.

The chain links TRBV18 to TRBJ1-1, with 11 bases that match TRBD1. Germline values: CDR1 KGHSH, CDR2 LQKENI. The CDR3 length is 18 residues. Losses at the gene ends were 5 bases for V and 6 bases for J; bases not matched to a gene: 17. As DNA, the CDR3 is TGTGCCAGCTCAGGACGCTCGTGGACAGGGGGCGGAATCGCTGAAGCTTTCTTT. Encoded protein: CASSGRSWTGGGIAEAFF.

The J gene is TRBJ2-2, the V gene TRBV5-4; 7 bases line up with TRBD2. Germline assignment: CDR1 SGHNT and CDR2 YYREEE (reference sequence). V shed 3 bases and J 4 bases; nucleotides not matched to a gene: 9. This CDR3 spans 16 amino acids. The CDR3 sequence is CASSSRGEGRTGELFF. In DNA form, the CDR3 reads TGTGCCAGCAGCTCCCGGGGGGAGGGCCGCACCGGGGAGCTGTTTTTT.

This clone has at least ten counts. CDR3 sequence reads: CASSDGERNEQFF. The CDR3 DNA is TGTGCCAGCAGTGACGGTGAGCGCAATGAGCAGTTCTTC. The rearrangement uses TRBV6-1 and TRBJ2-1; D gene ambiguous. Germline lookup yields CDR1 MNHNS and CDR2 SASEGT. Trimming left V 3 bases short and J 6 bases short, with 9 bases between. The CDR3 has 13 residues.

The chain links TRBV29-1 to TRBJ2-1, with D uncertain. Per the germline V gene, CDR1 is SQVTM and CDR2 is ANQGSEA. The CDR3 extends over 11 amino acids. Trimming removed 3 bases at V and 9 bases at J, with 9 bases between. The CDR3 protein is CSVERSGEQFF. In DNA form, the CDR3 reads TGCAGCGTTGAGAGATCGGGTGAGCAGTTCTTC.

J is TRBJ2-1 and V is TRBV5-1; TRBD1 agrees at 7 bases. Germline loops: CDR1 SGHRS, CDR2 YFSETQ. With V trimmed by 2 bases and J by 6 bases, 8 bases remained unmatched. This CDR3 region has 15 residues. CDR3 region: CASSFGDHRGNEQFF. CDR3 nucleotide sequence: TGCGCCAGCAGCTTTGGGGACCACAGGGGCAATGAGCAGTTCTTC. Variable domain in full (rest from reference TRBV5-1 and TRBJ2-1): KAGVTQTPRYLIKTRGQQVTLSCSPISGHRSVSWYQQTPGQGLQFLFEYFSETQRNKGNFPGRFSGRQFSNSRSEMNVSTLELGDSALYLCASSFGDHRGNEQFFGPGTRLTVL.

The rearrangement joins TRBV11-3 to TRBJ2-7; 7 nucleotides agree with TRBD2. Trimming at V came to 6 bases and at J to 2 bases, leaving 4 bases not matched to a gene. From germline, CDR1 is SGHNT and CDR2 YENEEA. The CDR3 contains 13 residues. CDR3 sequence (DNA): TGTGCCAGCAGATGGGGGACTACCTACGAGCAGTACTTC. Protein: CASRWGTTYEQYF. Supplemented by reference TRBV11-3 and TRBJ2-7, the full variable domain reads EAGVVQSPRYKIIEKKQPVAFWCNPISGHNTLYWYLQNLGQGPELLIRYENEEAVDDSQLPKDRFSAERLKGVDSTLKIQPAELGDSAVYLCASRWGTTYEQYFGPGTRLTVT.

The chain couples TRBV7-9 to TRBJ1-4, with TRBD1 matching over 7 bases. V shed 4 bases and J 3 bases; nucleotides not matched to a gene: 5. Germline V gene sequence: CDR1 SEHNR, CDR2 FQNEAQ (reference sequence). CDR3 length: 15 residues. The CDR3 spells CASSSDRVSNEKLFF. DNA of the CDR3: TGTGCCAGCAGCTCAGACAGGGTTTCTAATGAAAAACTGTTTTTT.

The CDR3 DNA follows: TGCGCCAGCAGCGGCGGGACAGGGGGCGGAAAACTGTTTTTT. Residues: CASSGGTGGGKLFF. The V call is TRBV5-1, the J call TRBJ1-4, with TRBD1 identical over 12 bases. Trimming took 4 bases from V and 10 from J; bases not matched to a gene: 5. The CDR3 runs 14 residues. From germline, CDR1 is SGHRS and CDR2 YFSETQ. The whole variable domain, filled in from reference TRBV5-1 and TRBJ1-4, reads KAGVTQTPRYLIKTRGQQVTLSCSPISGHRSVSWYQQTPGQGLQFLFEYFSETQRNKGNFPGRFSGRQFSNSRSEMNVSTLELGDSALYLCASSGGTGGGKLFFGSGTQLSVL.

The genes are TRBV12-3 or TRBV12-4 and TRBJ1-1, with TRBD1 as a possible D gene (5 bases). Trimming removed 8 bases from V and 11 bases from J, with 18 bases in between. The CDR3 is 12 residues long. The CDR3 nucleotides read TGTGCCAGCCATTCCGACAGACTGGAGGCTTTCTTT. Residues: CASHSDRLEAFF.

The V gene is TRBV25-1, the J gene TRBJ1-2; D possibly corresponds to TRBD1 (5 bases). Trimming cost V 3 bases and J 6 bases, with 23 bases left between them. The CDR3 runs to 17 residues. CDR1 is MGHDK, CDR2 SYGVNS, per germline. CDR3 coding DNA: TGTGCCAGCAGTGATCCCCGTGGAGGGGCGTTACTAAATGGCTACACCTTC. It specifies CASSDPRGGALLNGYTF.

The chain employs TRBV6-5 and TRBJ1-2; tentative D call: TRBD1 (5 bases). Germline-derived CDR1 and CDR2 are MNHEY and SVGAGI. V lost 6 bases, J lost 5 bases, and 19 bases lay in between. This CDR3 comprises 15 residues. The CDR3 is CASRPDSARIYGYTF. The CDR3 coding sequence is TGTGCCAGCAGACCCGACAGTGCAAGGATTTATGGCTACACCTTC.

For this clone: One end of the junction is discordant with germline, which a read error may explain. Here the CDR3 DNA reads TGTGCCAGCTCCCCACCAGGGGCCAATTCACCCCTCCACTTT. It specifies CASSPPGANSPLHF. The chain joins TRBV18 to TRBJ1-6, with D tentatively TRBD1 (6 bases). CDR3 length: 14 amino acids. Germline CDR1 reads KGHSH; CDR2 reads LQKENI. Full variable domain (outside the CDR3, taken from reference TRBV18 and TRBJ1-6): NAGVMQNPRHLVRRRGQEARLRCSPMKGHSHVYWYRQLPEEGLKFMVYLQKENIIDESGMPKERFSAEFPKEGPSILRIQQVVRGDSAAYFCASSPPGANSPLHFGNGTRLTVT.

CDR3 amino acids: CASSLAGAHENTEAFF. For the CDR3, the DNA is TGTGCCAGCAGTTTGGCAGGGGCACATGAGAACACTGAAGCTTTCTTT. The V and J genes are TRBV28 and TRBJ1-1, with D possibly TRBD1 on 6 matching bases. The CDR3 sequence is 16 residues long. The ends were cut back, 3 bases at V and 1 base at J, with 15 bases in the middle. From germline, CDR1 is MDHEN and CDR2 SYDVKM.

The rearrangement joins TRBV28 to TRBJ1-3; D is perhaps TRBD1 (5 bases). The CDR3 extends over 15 amino acids. Trimming shortened V by 5 bases and J by 4 bases, and 15 bases separated the two germline ends. Germline V CDR1 and CDR2: MDHEN, SYDVKM. The CDR3 region is CASSQSQGSGNTIYF. The CDR3 nucleotides read TGTGCCAGCAGTCAGAGTCAGGGTTCGGGAAACACCATATATTTT.

The chain couples TRBV6-1 to TRBJ2-6, with a weak D call TRBD2 (6 bases). There are 19 residues in the CDR3. Trimming removed 2 bases from V and 0 bases from J, with 17 bases in between. Per the germline V gene, CDR1 is MNHNS and CDR2 is SASEGT. In nucleotides, the CDR3 is TGTGCCAGCAGTGAACCCCGTGGAGGGCCAAGCTCTGGGGCCAACGTCCTGACTTTC. Translation: CASSEPRGGPSSGANVLTF.

V and J are TRBV10-3 and TRBJ1-2; 7 bases agree with TRBD1. Germline-derived CDR1 and CDR2 are ENHRY and SYGVKD. CDR3 length equals 14 residues. Losses at the gene ends were 6 bases for V and 6 bases for J; bases not matched to a gene: 10. CDR3 loop: CAIRETGQADGYTF. CDR3 in DNA: TGTGCCATCAGAGAGACAGGGCAAGCTGATGGCTACACCTTC.

The rearrangement joins TRBV4-1 to TRBJ2-7; TRBD2 agrees at 8 bases. CDR1 and CDR2 (germline): MGHRA, YSYEKL. This CDR3 has 19 residues. Trimming took 4 bases from V and 2 from J; bases not matched to a gene: 19. The CDR3 here is CASSPEGSRWSGRTYEQYF. The CDR3 nucleotides are TGCGCCAGCAGCCCCGAGGGCAGCCGATGGAGCGGGAGAACCTACGAGCAGTACTTC.

The CDR3 loop is CASSIATRGFSNEKLFF. CDR3 sequence (DNA): TGTGCCAGTAGTATAGCCACGCGGGGGTTCTCAAATGAAAAACTGTTTTTT. The chain combines TRBV19 with TRBJ1-4, with D tentatively TRBD1 (5 bases). With 1 base removed from V and 5 bases from J, the gap between germline ends came to 17 bases. This CDR3 spans 17 amino acids. From germline, CDR1 is LNHDA and CDR2 SQIVND (reference sequence).

The gene calls are TRBV28 and TRBJ1-2; a possible D gene is TRBD1 (6 bases). Germline assignment: CDR1 MDHEN and CDR2 SYDVKM. Deletions cut 4 bases from V and 0 bases from J, with 9 bases between. The CDR3 is 14 amino acids. Written as DNA, the CDR3 is TGTGCCAGCAGTTCCTGGGACACTAACTATGGCTACACCTTC. Encoded protein: CASSSWDTNYGYTF.

The chain employs TRBV30 and TRBJ1-2, with D tentatively TRBD1 (5 bases). The CDR3 sequence is 12 residues long. Per the germline V gene, CDR1 is GTSNPN and CDR2 is SVGIG (reference sequence). V was clipped by 3 bases and J by 7 bases, with 12 bases between them. CDR3 amino acids: CAWSRTGGGYTF. CDR3 DNA sequence: TGTGCCTGGAGCCGAACGGGGGGTGGCTACACCTTC.

This rearrangement joins TRBV7-3 to TRBJ1-1, with no clear D. This CDR3 has 13 amino acids. Per germline, CDR1 SGHTA and CDR2 FQGTGA. V lost 5 bases, J lost 0 bases, and 7 bases lay in between. The CDR3 sequence is CASSGTVNTEAFF. CDR3 DNA: TGTGCCAGCAGCGGAACAGTGAACACTGAAGCTTTCTTT.

The gene calls are TRBV7-8 and TRBJ2-1; the match to TRBD1 covers 8 bases. With 5 bases clipped from V and 2 bases from J, the junction kept 5 bases outside the gene matches. The germline CDR1 and CDR2 sequences are SGHVS and FQNEAQ. The CDR3 is 15 amino acids. The CDR3 nucleotides read TGTGCCAGCAGCCGAGACAGGGGAGCCTACAATGAGCAGTTCTTC. This gives the protein CASSRDRGAYNEQFF.